The 8 T cell receptor beta chains below come from one sample, sequenced in a study of shared clonotypes between healthy human individuals (dated by TCRdb to 2018 to 2020). Libraries came from the immunoSEQ multiplex PCR assay. This is the immuneACCESS table as TCRdb keeps it, with only in-frame sequences that have V and J called. A part of the clones is gone; compared with another copy, unresolved V genes explain less than half, and the rest is unexplained. The sample includes approximately 530,000 clones, with about 96% observed a single time. The ten largest clones add up to around 0.067% of the sample. Sequencing was carried out using naive CD4+ T cells sorted from blood. The meaning of the sample's cell subset or site label: CD45RA+ positively selected. These receptors originate from a woman aged 25 to 45 in good health.

This sequence joins TRBV5-1 and TRBJ2-5; D tentatively fits TRBD1 or TRBD2 (6 bases each). V was pared by 3 bases and J by 7 bases, with 16 bases between. The CDR3 sequence is 14 residues long. Germline CDR1 SGHRS, CDR2 YFSETQ. The CDR3, as DNA: TGCGCCAGCAGCTCGGACGGGGGCGCCGGGACCCAGTACTTC. Its translation: CASSSDGGAGTQYF.

V gene TRBV7-8 combines with J gene TRBJ1-2, with D unclear. The CDR3 extends over 18 amino acids. The V end was cut by 4 bases, the J end by 7 bases, with 28 bases between. CDR1 SGHVS and CDR2 FQNEAQ come from the germline V gene. CDR3 nucleotide sequence: TGTGCCAGCAGCTCCCCCGAGGTCTGGGAGGGAGTCTATGGTGGCTACACCTTC. Protein product: CASSSPEVWEGVYGGYTF.

This chain connects TRBV2 to TRBJ2-5; D might be TRBD2 (6 bases). V lost 5 bases and J 3 bases, leaving 10 bases between the germline ends. The germline gives CDR1 SNHLY, CDR2 FYNNEI. The CDR3 runs to 13 residues. The CDR3 spells CASSQRLEETQYF. The CDR3 bases are TGTGCCAGCAGTCAGAGACTAGAAGAGACCCAGTACTTC.

The CDR3 loop is CASSLSVAGGYYGYTF. CDR3 DNA: TGTGCCAGCAGTTTATCGGTGGCAGGGGGCTACTATGGCTACACCTTC. The V gene is TRBV27, the J gene TRBJ1-2; 8 nucleotides align to TRBD1. Germline V gene data show CDR1 as MNHEY and CDR2 as SMNVEV (reference sequence). J was trimmed by 3 bases and V by 0 bases; bases with no gene match: 6. There are 16 residues in the CDR3.

Comment on this clone: The sample carries other DNA sequences with the same CDR3. The chain uses TRBV5-1 and TRBJ2-2, with TRBD1 matching over 7 bases. Germline V gene lookup returns CDR1 SGHRS and CDR2 YFSETQ. The CDR3 has 15 residues. The V gene end was trimmed by 3 bases and the J gene end by 0 bases; junction bases not matched to a gene: 2. The CDR3 reads CASSSGTANTGELFF. In nucleotides, the CDR3 is TGCGCCAGCAGCTCAGGGACAGCGAACACCGGGGAGCTGTTTTTT. The full variable domain, its missing parts supplied by reference TRBV5-1 and TRBJ2-2, is KAGVTQTPRYLIKTRGQQVTLSCSPISGHRSVSWYQQTPGQGLQFLFEYFSETQRNKGNFPGRFSGRQFSNSRSEMNVSTLELGDSALYLCASSSGTANTGELFFGEGSRLTVL.

The V gene is TRBV4-1, the J gene TRBJ2-3; TRBD2 matches at 9 bases. J gave up 3 bases and V 1 base, and 14 bases lay outside the gene matches. CDR3 length: 19 amino acids. The germline CDR1 and CDR2 sequences are MGHRA and YSYEKL. In nucleotides, the CDR3 is TGCGCCAGCAGCCAAGTGTCAGGGTACAGCGGGAGGTCGACAGATACGCAGTATTTT. Its translation is CASSQVSGYSGRSTDTQYF.

V and J are TRBV27 and TRBJ1-1; 9 positions match TRBD1. In germline, CDR1 is MNHEY, CDR2 SMNVEV (reference sequence). CDR3 length: 13 residues. Losses at the gene ends were 5 bases for V and 6 bases for J; bases not matched to a gene: 4. The CDR3 nucleotides read TGTGCCAGCAGTAGGGGACAGGGCGCTGAAGCTTTCTTT. This sequence encodes CASSRGQGAEAFF.

The chain links TRBV6-6 to TRBJ2-3; D not certain. The V end lost 6 bases, the J end lost 0 bases, and 16 bases lay between the germline ends. Germline CDR1 is MNHNY and CDR2 is SVGAGI (reference sequence). The CDR3 covers 16 residues. CDR3 DNA: TGTGCCAGCAGCAGCCCTTCCCGTGCTAGCACAGATACGCAGTATTTT. It encodes CASSSPSRASTDTQYF.